Below, 2 T cell receptor beta chains from the same sample are listed, as sequenced in a study of blood T cells in healthy people across ages. It was with a sample-barcoded 5' primer and a J-beta primer mix that a second PCR of roughly 7 to 12 cycles was run. A single record per CDR3 protein comes from TCRdb applying MiXCR to the 5' RACE reads. The sample holds about 1.5 million distinct CDR3 sequences, around 40% seen once. The source material was blood. These receptors came from a woman under 30 in good health.

The V and J genes are TRBV20-1 and TRBJ2-4, with no clear D. The DNA end lines up better with TRBJ2-5; the J call may be wrong. Germline values: CDR1 DFQATT, CDR2 SNEGSKA (reference sequence). This CDR3 is 14 amino acids long. The CDR3: CSARGTRNQETQYF. The CDR3 nucleotides are TGCAGTGCTAGGGGAACAAGGAACCAAGAGACCCAGTACTTC.

This clonotype was seen many times. V and J are TRBV7-2 and TRBJ2-7; unclear D gene. Trimming removed 2 bases from V and 3 bases from J, with 5 bases in between. CDR3 length: 12 amino acids. Germline values: CDR1 SGHTA, CDR2 FQGNSA. DNA for the CDR3: TGTGCCAGCAGCTTATCAAACTACGAGCAGTACTTC. Amino acids: CASSLSNYEQYF.